The entry below gives a single T cell receptor beta chain sequence along with its context. This entry comes from a study of T cell changes during pregnancy in multiple sclerosis. The germline CDR1 and CDR2 sequences are DFQATT and SNEGSKA (reference sequence). This CDR3 has 10 residues. The germline V and J ends were trimmed by 3 bases and 7 bases, with 6 bases remaining between them. TCRdb keeps only in-frame clones here, not all; method: immunoSEQ multiplex PCR. Among 70,000 to 100,000 clones, 92% were seen once, and the ten largest hold less than 2%. V is TRBV20-1 and J is TRBJ1-1; no firm D call. This TCR was recovered from a female donor with multiple sclerosis, enrolled in a pregnancy study. This specimen was peripheral blood, taken in the first trimester of pregnancy. The CDR3 spells CSARADEAFF. In DNA form, the CDR3 reads TGCAGTGCTAGGGCGGATGAAGCTTTCTTT.